These 21 T cell receptor beta chains were sequenced from one sample in a study of blood T cell repertoires in COVID-19. Sequencing was performed with immunoSEQ multiplex PCR; in TCRdb, only in-frame clones are kept and a portion is missing. The table lists 400,000 to 500,000 clones, 88% of them singletons. Input material: PBMCs or T cells enriched from blood (not recorded which). The receptor source for this set is a woman between 35 and 50 years old who had recovered from COVID-19.

The chain employs TRBV18 and TRBJ1-1, with 9 bases lining up with TRBD1. The CDR3 has 13 amino acids. V shed 11 bases and J 4 bases; nucleotides not matched to a gene: 8. Per the germline V gene, CDR1 is KGHSH and CDR2 is LQKENI. CDR3 bases: TGTGCCTGCAAGGGACAGGGAGGCACTGAAGCTTTCTTT. Amino acids: CACKGQGGTEAFF.

The CDR3 sequence: CASSQDPGRGYTF. For the CDR3, the DNA is TGTGCCAGCAGCCAAGATCCAGGCCGAGGCTACACCTTC. The J gene is TRBJ1-2, the V gene TRBV3-1 (or the pseudogene TRBV3-2), with D hard to call. The length of the CDR3 is 13 residues. V shed 0 bases and J shed 8 bases, with 10 bases lying between them. The V gene's germline CDR1 is LGHDT and CDR2 YNNKEL (reference sequence).

This chain links TRBV4-3 with TRBJ2-7; D is unclear. V dropped 4 bases and J dropped 1 base, with 11 bases sitting between them. The CDR3 is made up of 14 amino acids. Germline V CDR1 and CDR2: LGHNA, YSLEER. The CDR3 DNA reads TGCGCCAGCAGCCCTCGGGTTGGTTCCTACGAGCAGTACTTC. Its translation is CASSPRVGSYEQYF.

The genes are TRBV27 and TRBJ2-7; D may be TRBD2 (6 bases). CDR1 is MNHEY and CDR2 is SMNVEV in the germline V gene (reference sequence). V gave up 8 bases and J gave up 5 bases, with 13 bases separating them. CDR3 length equals 12 residues. CDR3 region: CASRLGGNEQYF. In DNA form, the CDR3 reads TGTGCCAGCCGCCTTGGAGGGAACGAGCAGTACTTC.

The gene calls are TRBV15 and TRBJ2-1; 7 bases are a match to TRBD2. This CDR3 has 16 amino acids. CDR1 and CDR2 from the germline V gene are LNHNV and YYDKDF (reference sequence). V gave up 2 bases and J gave up 6 bases; unmatched junction bases: 10. DNA for the CDR3: TGTGCCACCAGCAGATTGGGGGAGGGCCTGGGCAATGAGCAGTTCTTC. Protein: CATSRLGEGLGNEQFF.

The CDR3 loop is CASSPGGTRFYEQYF. In DNA form, the CDR3 reads TGTGCCAGCAGCCCAGGGGGGACTAGGTTCTACGAGCAGTACTTC. The chain uses TRBV7-9 and TRBJ2-7, with a tentative D call TRBD2 (8 bases). The CDR3 spans 15 residues. CDR1 and CDR2 (germline): SEHNR, FQNEAQ (reference sequence). Trimming stripped 5 bases from V and 3 bases from J, with 17 bases between.

A single count supports this clone. As DNA, the CDR3 is TGTGCCAGCAGCCCCTATCGTGAGGAGGGGGAGACCCAGTACTTC. Protein: CASSPYREEGETQYF. The chain uses TRBV7-9 and TRBJ2-5; D may be TRBD2 (6 bases). Germline V gene sequence: CDR1 SEHNR, CDR2 FQNEAQ (reference sequence). The CDR3 consists of 15 residues. Trimming left V 5 bases short and J 5 bases short, with 18 bases between.

The sample holds one count of this clone. The chain uses TRBV24-1 and TRBJ1-2; D gene ambiguous. The CDR3 has 12 residues. Trimming removed 3 bases from V and 6 bases from J, with 7 bases in between. The germline CDR1 and CDR2 sequences are KGHDR and SFDVKD. This CDR3 reads CATSDRSNGYTF. CDR3 DNA sequence: TGTGCCACCAGTGATCGATCTAATGGCTACACCTTC.

The rearrangement joins TRBV11-2 to TRBJ1-1, with unresolved D. The CDR3 runs 13 residues. V shed 3 bases and J shed 6 bases, with 11 bases lying between them. Germline V CDR1 and CDR2: SGHAT, FQNNGV. Here the CDR3 DNA reads TGTGCCAGCAGCTTTTACCAAGCTGCTGAAGCTTTCTTT. Protein product: CASSFYQAAEAFF.

The gene calls are TRBV18 and TRBJ1-1; maybe TRBD1 (5 bases). From germline, CDR1 is KGHSH and CDR2 LQKENI. V dropped 0 bases and J dropped 2 bases, with 13 bases sitting between them. The length of the CDR3 is 16 residues. CDR3 region: CASSPPLGVSNTEAFF. CDR3 nucleotides: TGTGCCAGCTCACCACCGTTAGGGGTTTCAAACACTGAAGCTTTCTTT.

The rearrangement links TRBV4-3 to TRBJ1-3; no clear D gene. CDR1 and CDR2 from the germline V gene are LGHNA and YSLEER. The CDR3 is 16 residues long. The V gene lost 0 bases and the J gene lost 0 bases, with 9 bases spanning the gap. For the CDR3, the DNA is TGCGCCAGCAGCCAAGAGGCGGGGAGCTCTGGAAACACCATATATTTT. Its translation is CASSQEAGSSGNTIYF.

V gene TRBV28 combines with J gene TRBJ2-1; D is ambiguous. V was shortened by 6 bases and J by 7 bases, with 10 bases between the two germline ends. Per germline, CDR1 MDHEN and CDR2 SYDVKM. This CDR3 has 12 amino acids. The DNA of the CDR3 is TGTGCCAGCAGACAATTCTGGAATGAGCAGTTCTTC. Translation: CASRQFWNEQFF.

V usage is TRBV19 and J usage is TRBJ2-3; 14 nucleotides line up with TRBD2. The CDR3 sequence is 18 residues long. Germline assignment: CDR1 LNHDA and CDR2 SQIVND (reference sequence). J was trimmed by 6 bases and V by 4 bases; bases with no gene match: 12. CDR3 bases: TGTGCCAGTAGTAACCTTAGACTAGCGGGAGGGCCCCCCGATACGCAGTATTTT. As protein: CASSNLRLAGGPPDTQYF.

This chain connects TRBV11-2 to TRBJ2-4; no firm D call. Germline CDR1 and CDR2: SGHAT and FQNNGV. V lost 2 bases and J 0 bases, leaving 11 bases between the germline ends. This CDR3 region has 16 residues. CDR3 in amino acids: CASSLSGALAKNIQYF. In nucleotides, the CDR3 is TGTGCCAGCAGCTTAAGTGGAGCCCTAGCCAAAAACATTCAGTACTTC. The complete variable domain, with remaining parts taken from reference TRBV11-2 and TRBJ2-4, reads EAGVAQSPRYKIIEKRQSVAFWCNPISGHATLYWYQQILGQGPKLLIQFQNNGVVDDSQLPKDRFSAERLKGVDSTLKIQPAKLEDSAVYLCASSLSGALAKNIQYFGAGTRLSVL.

This chain uses TRBV12-3 or TRBV12-4 with TRBJ2-1; 7 positions agree with TRBD2. The CDR3 contains 12 residues. Germline trimming cut 4 bases from V and 9 bases from J; bases unmatched to any gene: 3. DNA for the CDR3: TGTGCCAGCAGTTCCGTAGCGGGTGAGCAGTTCTTC. It yields the protein CASSSVAGEQFF.

This clone was recorded once. The DNA for the CDR3 is TGTGCCAGCAGCAAATTTACCGGGGGAGGGGACACCATATATTTT. Residues: CASSKFTGGGDTIYF. V gene TRBV21-1 combines with J gene TRBJ1-3. TRBV21-1 is flagged as a pseudogene. This CDR3 comprises 15 residues.

The chain links TRBV11-2 to TRBJ2-3, with TRBD2 identical over 7 bases. Germline lookup yields CDR1 SGHAT and CDR2 FQNNGV. J was trimmed by 2 bases and V by 3 bases; bases with no gene match: 11. This CDR3 is built from 17 residues. This chain's CDR3 is CASSLLAGTKFTDTQYF. CDR3 in DNA: TGTGCCAGCAGCTTGTTAGCCGGGACTAAGTTCACAGATACGCAGTATTTT.

V and J are TRBV29-1 and TRBJ2-1; TRBD2 matches 9 bases. The junction had 13 bases not matched to a gene; V was cut back by 5 bases and J by 8 bases. This CDR3 comprises 15 residues. Germline V gives CDR1 SQVTM, CDR2 ANQGSEA. In nucleotides, the CDR3 is TGCAGCGTTCGACCTTTTAGCGGGAGAAGGGATGAGCAGTTCTTC. It encodes CSVRPFSGRRDEQFF.

CDR3 sequence: CASSPGTGGGQPQHF. The CDR3 region has the DNA TGTGCCAGCAGCCCCGGGACAGGGGGCGGTCAGCCCCAGCATTTT. J is TRBJ1-5 and V is TRBV3-1 (or the pseudogene TRBV3-2); the match to TRBD1 covers 12 bases. With V trimmed by 4 bases and J by 6 bases, 4 bases remained unmatched. CDR3 length: 15 amino acids. Germline CDR1 reads LGHDT; CDR2 reads YNNKEL (reference sequence).

This rearrangement joins TRBV19 to TRBJ2-7; 7 positions match TRBD1. With V trimmed by 6 bases and J by 2 bases, 7 bases remained unmatched. The length of the CDR3 is 14 residues. Per germline, CDR1 LNHDA and CDR2 SQIVND (reference sequence). The CDR3 is CASSQGVIPYEQYF. The CDR3 nucleotides read TGTGCCAGTAGCCAGGGGGTTATCCCCTACGAGCAGTACTTC.

The J gene is TRBJ1-1, the V gene TRBV4-3, with D maybe TRBD1 (6 bases). Germline values: CDR1 LGHNA, CDR2 YSLEER. The CDR3 length is 15 residues. V was trimmed by 0 bases and J by 3 bases, leaving 11 bases between them. CDR3 loop: CASSQDSGGYTEAFF. Here the CDR3 DNA reads TGCGCCAGCAGCCAAGATTCGGGGGGCTACACTGAAGCTTTCTTT.